This T cell receptor (beta chain) was sequenced for a study of blood T cell repertoires in COVID-19. TCRdb's copy holds only in-frame clones and misses some; the assay was immunoSEQ multiplex PCR. The data hold about 180,000 clones, with approximately 90% observed a single time. The CDR3 covers 15 residues. Looked up from germline, CDR1 is MNHEY and CDR2 is SMNVEV (reference sequence). The J segment lost 3 bases and the V segment lost 0 bases, leaving 4 bases of the junction unmatched. The sequence derives from a man younger than 30 who had recovered from COVID-19. The specimen was peripheral blood. The chain links TRBV27 to TRBJ1-1; TRBD1 matches at 7 bases. The DNA for the CDR3 is TGTGCCAGCAGTTTATCCGGGACAGCAGACACTGAAGCTTTCTTT. It encodes CASSLSGTADTEAFF.